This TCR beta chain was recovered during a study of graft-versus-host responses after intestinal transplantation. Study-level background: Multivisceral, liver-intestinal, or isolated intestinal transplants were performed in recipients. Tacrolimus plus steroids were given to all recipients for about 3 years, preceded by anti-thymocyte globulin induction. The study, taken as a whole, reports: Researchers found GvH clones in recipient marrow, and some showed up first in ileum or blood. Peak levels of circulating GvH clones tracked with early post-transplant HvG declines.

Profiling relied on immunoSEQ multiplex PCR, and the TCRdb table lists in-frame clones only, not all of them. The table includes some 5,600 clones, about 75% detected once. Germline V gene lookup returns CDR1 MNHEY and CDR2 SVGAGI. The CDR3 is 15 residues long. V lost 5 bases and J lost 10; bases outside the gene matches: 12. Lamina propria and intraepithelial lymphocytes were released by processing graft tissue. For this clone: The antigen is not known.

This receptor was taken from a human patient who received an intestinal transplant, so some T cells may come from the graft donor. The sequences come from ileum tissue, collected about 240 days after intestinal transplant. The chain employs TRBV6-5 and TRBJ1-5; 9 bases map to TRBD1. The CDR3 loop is CASSGDTGGTIPQHF. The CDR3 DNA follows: TGTGCCAGCAGTGGCGATACAGGGGGCACTATACCCCAGCATTTT.